This T cell receptor (beta chain) came from a study of T-cell reconstitution after alpha-beta-depleted transplantation in children. The ends lost 4 bases at V and 7 bases at J; junction bases unmatched: 6. CDR3 length: 14 amino acids. Germline CDR1 and CDR2: SGHRS and YFSETQ. Unique molecular identifiers tagged the TCRbeta library. TCRdb re-called the PCR reads with MiXCR, one entry per CDR3 protein. Of fewer than 35,000 distinct CDR3 sequences in the sample, roughly 6% were seen once. Study-level results: Recipient T cells and thymic progenitors that survived gave rise to the high TCRbeta diversity observed at day 60 in some patients. T-cell numbers and diversity one year post-transplant derived largely from freshly generated T cells. Expanded clones from the graft, numbering several hundred, reportedly supplied alpha-beta T cells about two months after transplant.

This clonotype occurred many times. The antigen is not known. The sample consisted of PBMCs, mostly from graft donor cells, taken 180 days after TCRalphabeta/CD19-depleted stem cell transplant. The gene calls are TRBV5-1 and TRBJ2-1; the match to TRBD1 covers 9 bases. The TCR was taken from a male patient aged 10-17 years who had a stem cell transplant for acute myeloid leukemia, so the T cells may come from the graft donor. Here the CDR3 DNA reads TGCGCCAGCAGCGTTCTAGACAGGGGGAATGAGCAGTTCTTC. Residues: CASSVLDRGNEQFF.